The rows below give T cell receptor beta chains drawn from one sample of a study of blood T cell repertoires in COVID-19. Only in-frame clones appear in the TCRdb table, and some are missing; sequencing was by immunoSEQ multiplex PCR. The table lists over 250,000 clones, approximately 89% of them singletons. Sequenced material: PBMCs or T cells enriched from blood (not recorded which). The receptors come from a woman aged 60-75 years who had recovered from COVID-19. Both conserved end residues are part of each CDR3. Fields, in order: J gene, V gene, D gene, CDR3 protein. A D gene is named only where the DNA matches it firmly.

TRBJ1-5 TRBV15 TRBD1 CATSTDRGPNQPQHF
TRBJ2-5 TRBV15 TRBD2 CATSRVAGNGETQYF
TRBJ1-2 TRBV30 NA CAWSVAGNVGYTF
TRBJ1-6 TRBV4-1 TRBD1 CASSQSQGSYNSPLHF
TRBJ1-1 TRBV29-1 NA CSVETGHPEAFF
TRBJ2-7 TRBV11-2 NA CASSLGHHRSYEQYF
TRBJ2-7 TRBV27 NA CASSSPQGYEQYF
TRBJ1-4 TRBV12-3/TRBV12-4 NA CASSLREKLFF
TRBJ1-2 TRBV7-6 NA CASSRSGGYTF
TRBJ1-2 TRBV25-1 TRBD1 CASSSLDRVGYTF
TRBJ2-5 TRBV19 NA CASTSRQGVQETQYF
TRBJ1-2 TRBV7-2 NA CASSLMGRANYGYTF
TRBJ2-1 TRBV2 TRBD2 CASSDVWGGKNEQFF